One sample yielded the 29 T cell receptor beta chains listed below, sequenced in a study of post-analysis software for immune sequencing data. cDNA libraries of TCR beta carried unique molecular identifiers. TCRdb re-analysed the PCR reads in MiXCR, keeping a single row per CDR3 protein. The sample consists of about 430,000 distinct CDR3 sequences, 30% to 45% of them appearing once. The antigens these receptors bind are not known. General study findings and limits: Patients showed TRBV5-6, TRBV5-1 and TRBV20-1 among about five TRBV segments more frequent than in controls.

Sequenced input: blood. Source of these receptors: a girl aged 2 to 10 with multiple sclerosis.

The V gene is TRBV20-1, the J gene TRBJ2-7, with D perhaps assigned TRBD1 or TRBD2 (5 bases each). V lost 4 bases, J lost 4 bases, and 11 bases lay in between. CDR3 size: 12 residues. Per germline, CDR1 DFQATT and CDR2 SNEGSKA (reference sequence). The CDR3 sequence is CSAKGPSYEQYF. The DNA of the CDR3 is TGCAGTGCTAAGGGACCAAGTTACGAGCAGTACTTC.

This clonotype has only a few counts. The V call is TRBV6-1, the J call TRBJ1-5; TRBD1 might be the D (5 bases). CDR3 length equals 17 residues. Trimming took 4 bases from V and 2 from J, leaving 18 bases between them. Germline values: CDR1 MNHNS, CDR2 SASEGT. DNA of the CDR3: TGTGCCAGCAGTGCCCTATATAGGCAGGGAGGCAATCAGCCCCAGCATTTT. It encodes CASSALYRQGGNQPQHF.

This clonotype was recorded once. This chain connects TRBV6-6 to TRBJ1-2, with D possibly matching TRBD1 (6 bases). The germline V gene has CDR1 MNHNY and CDR2 SVGAGI (reference sequence). The CDR3 spans 13 residues. Trimming took off 6 bases at V and 4 bases at J, with 12 bases between the two ends. CDR3 region: CASRSGQIYGYTF. DNA of the CDR3: TGTGCCAGCAGAAGCGGACAGATCTATGGCTACACCTTC.

This chain joins TRBV6-2 or TRBV6-3 and TRBJ2-3, with D perhaps matching TRBD2 (6 bases). Trimming removed 8 bases from V and 4 bases from J, with 10 bases in between. The CDR3 sequence is 12 residues long. Looked up from germline, CDR1 is MNHEY and CDR2 is SVGEGT. The CDR3 reads CASGEVADTQYF. CDR3 coding DNA: TGTGCCAGCGGGGAGGTCGCAGATACGCAGTATTTT.

This chain uses TRBV20-1 with TRBJ2-5; D could derive from TRBD1 or TRBD2 (6 bases each). The germline CDR1 and CDR2 sequences are DFQATT and SNEGSKA (reference sequence). The CDR3 is made up of 17 amino acids. V lost 5 bases to trimming and J lost 3 bases, with 25 bases between them. The CDR3 DNA follows: TGCAGTGCTGACACCTCCTATCGGGGGCAATTGGAAGAGACCCAGTACTTC. This codes for CSADTSYRGQLEETQYF.

The rearrangement uses TRBV20-1 and TRBJ2-1; 10 nucleotides match TRBD2. V lost 2 bases, J lost 5 bases, and 9 bases stayed unmatched. Germline CDR1 and CDR2: DFQATT and SNEGSKA (reference sequence). The CDR3 contains 16 residues. The CDR3, as DNA: TGCAGTGCTAGATTACCGAGCGGGAGGGCTGACAATGAGCAGTTCTTC. Translated: CSARLPSGRADNEQFF.

This clonotype turned up a few times. This chain connects TRBV5-1 to TRBJ2-1; D possibly corresponds to TRBD2 (6 bases). The CDR3 contains 15 residues. V was pared by 1 base and J by 4 bases, with 12 bases between. CDR1 is SGHRS, CDR2 YFSETQ, per germline. This CDR3 reads CASSLTWGVYNEQFF. Written as DNA, the CDR3 is TGCGCCAGCAGCTTGACATGGGGGGTTTACAATGAGCAGTTCTTC.

This sequence joins TRBV20-1 and TRBJ1-5; D is perhaps TRBD1 (5 bases). Germline V gives CDR1 DFQATT, CDR2 SNEGSKA (reference sequence). With 6 bases removed from V and 1 base from J, the gap between germline ends came to 13 bases. CDR3 length: 14 amino acids. For the CDR3, the DNA is TGCAGTGCCCAGAGGGGCGGCAGCAATCAGCCCCAGCATTTT. This codes for CSAQRGGSNQPQHF.

The chain is built from TRBV5-1 and TRBJ2-5, with 8 bases aligning to TRBD1. Unmatched junction bases numbered 3, after V lost 2 bases and J lost 3 bases. The CDR3 is 14 amino acids. Germline lookup yields CDR1 SGHRS and CDR2 YFSETQ. Written as DNA, the CDR3 is TGCGCCAGCAGCTTATGGACAGGGAAAGAGACCCAGTACTTC. It specifies CASSLWTGKETQYF.

This rearrangement joins TRBV27 to TRBJ1-1; D is possibly TRBD1 (6 bases). The CDR3 is 13 residues long. Trimming took off 4 bases at V and 6 bases at J, with 12 bases between the two ends. The germline V gene encodes CDR1 MNHEY and CDR2 SMNVEV (reference sequence). This chain's CDR3 is CASSSRGMAEAFF. Here the CDR3 DNA reads TGTGCCAGCAGTTCGAGGGGGATGGCTGAAGCTTTCTTT.

This clonotype was found a few times. The V gene is TRBV7-2, the J gene TRBJ2-4; D might be TRBD1 or TRBD2, each matching 5 bases. The germline CDR1 and CDR2 sequences are SGHTA and FQGNSA. V was pared by 6 bases and J by 8 bases, with 20 bases between. CDR3 length equals 15 residues. The CDR3 bases are TGTGCCAGCAGTTACGGGGACCACCTCTTCGACATTCAGTACTTC. This codes for CASSYGDHLFDIQYF.

This clonotype was counted only a few times. The V and J genes are TRBV29-1 and TRBJ1-5; 8 positions agree with TRBD1. Unmatched junction bases numbered 4, after V lost 6 bases and J lost 0 bases. This CDR3 is 14 amino acids long. Per germline, CDR1 SQVTM and CDR2 ANQGSEA. The CDR3 loop reads CSVADRDSNQPQHF. The CDR3 nucleotides read TGCAGCGTGGCGGACAGGGATAGCAATCAGCCCCAGCATTTT.

The rearrangement links TRBV5-1 to TRBJ2-1; TRBD1 or TRBD2 may be the D gene (5 bases each). This CDR3 contains 15 residues. CDR1 is SGHRS and CDR2 is YFSETQ in the germline V gene. V lost 0 bases and J 6 bases, leaving 13 bases between the germline ends. CDR3 sequence (DNA): TGCGCCAGCAGCTTGGTCCCGGGACCGTTCAATGAGCAGTTCTTC. As protein: CASSLVPGPFNEQFF.

The rearrangement links TRBV29-1 to TRBJ2-3; D call uncertain. CDR3 length: 14 residues. Trimming removed 5 bases at V and 1 base at J, with 13 bases between. Germline V gene lookup returns CDR1 SQVTM and CDR2 ANQGSEA. CDR3 in amino acids: CSVLRASGTDTQYF. CDR3 nucleotide sequence: TGCAGCGTTTTAAGGGCTTCGGGCACAGATACGCAGTATTTT.

The CDR3 coding sequence is TGCAGCGTTGACGCGGGAGGGCTCCACAATGAGCAGTTCTTC. Translating gives CSVDAGGLHNEQFF. The rearrangement links TRBV29-1 to TRBJ2-1; 9 bases align to TRBD2. J gave up 5 bases and V 3 bases, and 5 bases lay outside the gene matches. The germline CDR1 and CDR2 sequences are SQVTM and ANQGSEA. CDR3 length: 14 amino acids.

This sequence joins TRBV4-1 and TRBJ1-2, with D perhaps matching TRBD1 (5 bases). Germline V gene lookup returns CDR1 MGHRA and CDR2 YSYEKL. The ends were cut back, 0 bases at V and 5 bases at J, with 28 bases in the middle. The CDR3 consists of 20 residues. The DNA of the CDR3 is TGCGCCAGCAGCCAAGAAAAGTATGAAGGACGAATTCGGGGGTTTTATGGCTACACCTTC. Amino acid sequence: CASSQEKYEGRIRGFYGYTF.

The chain links TRBV6-1 to TRBJ2-4; 10 nucleotides align to TRBD2. The CDR3 contains 16 residues. Looked up from germline, CDR1 is MNHNS and CDR2 is SASEGT. The J segment lost 13 bases and the V segment lost 3 bases, leaving 15 bases of the junction unmatched. CDR3 residues: CASSELGLAESYGQYF. In nucleotides, the CDR3 is TGTGCCAGCAGTGAGCTTGGACTAGCGGAATCCTACGGGCAGTACTTC.

The V and J genes are TRBV7-2 and TRBJ2-3, with 9 positions matching TRBD1. The length of the CDR3 is 16 residues. V shed 3 bases and J 0 bases; nucleotides not matched to a gene: 4. The V gene's germline CDR1 is SGHTA and CDR2 FQGNSA. CDR3 sequence: CASSFTGGLSTDTQYF. DNA for the CDR3: TGTGCCAGCAGCTTTACAGGGGGCTTGAGCACAGATACGCAGTATTTT.

The genes are TRBV4-3 and TRBJ2-5; 10 bases match TRBD1. The last part of the DNA fits TRBJ2-7 better; the J call may be wrong. This CDR3 is built from 16 residues. The germline gives CDR1 LGHNA, CDR2 YSLEER. CDR3 nucleotides: TGCGCCAGCAGCCAAGATAGCGGGACAGGGGATTACGAGCAGTACTTC. This codes for CASSQDSGTGDYEQYF.

This clonotype was found a few times. The rearrangement links TRBV12-3 or TRBV12-4 to TRBJ2-1, with 8 bases lining up with TRBD1. V lost 6 bases to trimming and J lost 7 bases; unmatched junction nucleotides: 8. This CDR3 is built from 14 residues. CDR3 region: CASSPLTGENEQFF. The DNA for the CDR3 is TGTGCCAGCAGCCCCCTGACAGGGGAGAATGAGCAGTTCTTC.

The V call is TRBV6-6, the J call TRBJ2-7; the D is unclear. The CDR3 has 12 amino acids. Looked up from germline, CDR1 is MNHNY and CDR2 is SVGAGI (reference sequence). V was cut by 2 bases and J by 3 bases, with 5 bases left in between. CDR3 nucleotide sequence: TGTGCCAGCAGTTACGCGAACTACGAGCAGTACTTC. It specifies CASSYANYEQYF.

The CDR3 coding sequence is TGTGCTAGTGGTTTGCCGAAGGGGTCGGGCAATCAGCCCCAGCATTTT. Residues: CASGLPKGSGNQPQHF. The V gene is TRBV12-5, the J gene TRBJ1-5, with D maybe TRBD1 (5 bases). This CDR3 has 16 residues. V dropped 2 bases and J dropped 2 bases, with 13 bases sitting between them. Germline V gene lookup returns CDR1 LGHNT and CDR2 FRNRAP.

The V call is TRBV15, the J call TRBJ2-1, with 12 bases fitting TRBD1. Germline lookup yields CDR1 LNHNV and CDR2 YYDKDF (reference sequence). This CDR3 comprises 14 residues. J gave up 8 bases and V 7 bases, and 6 bases lay outside the gene matches. This CDR3 is CATNRDRGRDEQFF. The CDR3 coding sequence is TGTGCCACCAATCGGGACAGGGGGCGTGATGAGCAGTTCTTC.

CDR3 DNA: TGTGCCAGCAGCTTAAATTACGCCAGGCGGGAGTTGTGGAATGAGCAGTTCTTC. It translates to CASSLNYARRELWNEQFF. The chain couples TRBV7-9 to TRBJ2-1; the match to TRBD2 covers 7 bases. CDR3 size: 18 residues. Germline-derived CDR1 and CDR2 are SEHNR and FQNEAQ (reference sequence). Unmatched junction bases numbered 17, after V lost 2 bases and J lost 7 bases.

This chain links TRBV7-6 with TRBJ2-1; the match to TRBD1 covers 11 bases. In germline, CDR1 is SGHVS, CDR2 FNYEAQ. The ends lost 0 bases at V and 9 bases at J; junction bases unmatched: 7. The CDR3 consists of 16 residues. The CDR3 here is CASSLADRGPLGEQFF. CDR3 bases: TGTGCCAGCAGCTTAGCGGACAGGGGGCCCTTGGGTGAGCAGTTCTTC.

This rearrangement joins TRBV27 to TRBJ2-3; no reliable D call. Trimming removed 0 bases from V and 6 bases from J, with 10 bases in between. The CDR3 consists of 14 residues. Germline CDR1 and CDR2: MNHEY and SMNVEV (reference sequence). In DNA, the CDR3 is TGTGCCAGCAGTTTATCCGGTATCACGGATACGCAGTATTTT. This encodes CASSLSGITDTQYF.

This clonotype was seen only a few times. This chain links TRBV6-1 with TRBJ2-7; D gene uncertain. Germline-derived CDR1 and CDR2 are MNHNS and SASEGT. V was trimmed by 2 bases and J by 4 bases, leaving 3 bases between them. The CDR3 extends over 11 amino acids. The DNA for the CDR3 is TGTGCCAGCAGTGAACTATACGAGCAGTACTTC. The encoded protein is CASSELYEQYF.

Remarks on this clonotype: One base away lies a much larger clone, so this may be a sequencing read error. The V and J genes are TRBV5-6 and TRBJ2-7; no firm D call. The V gene's germline CDR1 is SGHDT and CDR2 YYEEEE. This CDR3 contains 11 residues. The CDR3 coding sequence is TGTACCAGCAGCCTGTCGGACGAGCAGTACTTC. Residues: CTSSLSDEQYF.

This clonotype was counted a few times. This chain connects TRBV29-1 to TRBJ2-1, with a tentative D call TRBD2 (7 bases). Germline V gene sequence: CDR1 SQVTM, CDR2 ANQGSEA. Trimming pared 7 bases from V and 0 bases from J, leaving 22 bases between. CDR3 length: 17 residues. CDR3 DNA sequence: TGCAGCGCTGAGGGGGGGGCTCCGAGGTACTCCTACAATGAGCAGTTCTTC. Translation gives CSAEGGAPRYSYNEQFF.